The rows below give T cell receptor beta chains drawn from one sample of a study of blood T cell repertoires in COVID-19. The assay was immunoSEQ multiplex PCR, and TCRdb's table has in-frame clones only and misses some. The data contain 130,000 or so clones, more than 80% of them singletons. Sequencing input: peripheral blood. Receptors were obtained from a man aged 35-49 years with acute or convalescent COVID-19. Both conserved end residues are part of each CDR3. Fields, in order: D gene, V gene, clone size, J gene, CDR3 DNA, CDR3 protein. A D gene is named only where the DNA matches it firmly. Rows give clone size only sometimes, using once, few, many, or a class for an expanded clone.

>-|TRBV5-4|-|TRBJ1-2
TGTGCCAGCAGATTACAGGGACCTAACTATGGCTACACCTTC
CASRLQGPNYGYTF
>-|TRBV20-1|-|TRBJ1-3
TGCAGTGCTAGTGTTGCCAGCGTCTCTGGAAACACCATATATTTT
CSASVASVSGNTIYF
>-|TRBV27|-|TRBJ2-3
TGTGCCAGCAACGACAGGACTAGCACAGATACGCAGTATTTT
CASNDRTSTDTQYF
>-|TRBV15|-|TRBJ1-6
TGTGCCACCAGTATAGAGAGTGCGAATTCACCCCTCCACTTT
CATSIESANSPLHF
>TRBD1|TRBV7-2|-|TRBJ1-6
TGTGCCAGCAGCCACAGGGGGAGGAGGAATTCACCCCTCCACTTT
CASSHRGRRNSPLHF
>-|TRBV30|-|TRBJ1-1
TGTGCCTGGAGTGTTGGACAGTTCACTGAAGCTTTCTTT
CAWSVGQFTEAFF
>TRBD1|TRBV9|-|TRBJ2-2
TGTGCCAGCAGCGTAGGCACAGGGGTGCACCGGGGAGCTGTTTTT
CASSVGTGVHRGAVF
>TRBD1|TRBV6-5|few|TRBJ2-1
TGTGCCAGCCGAAAGGGGGCCCTCTACAATGAGCAGTTCTTC
CASRKGALYNEQFF
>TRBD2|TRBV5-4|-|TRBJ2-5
TGTGCCAGCAGCTTGCCAGCGGGGCAAGAGACCCAGTACTTC
CASSLPAGQETQYF
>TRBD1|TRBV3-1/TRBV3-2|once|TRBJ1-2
TGTGCCAGCAGCCAAGCACCGGGCGGGACAGGGTATCCTACCTATGGCTACACCTTC
CASSQAPGGTGYPTYGYTF
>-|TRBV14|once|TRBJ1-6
TGTGCCAGCAGCCAAGTGTCAGTTCCTAATTCACCCCTCCACTTT
CASSQVSVPNSPLHF
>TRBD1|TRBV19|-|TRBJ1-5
TGTGCCAGTAGTAAAACAGGGGAAAACCAGCCCCAGCATTTT
CASSKTGENQPQHF